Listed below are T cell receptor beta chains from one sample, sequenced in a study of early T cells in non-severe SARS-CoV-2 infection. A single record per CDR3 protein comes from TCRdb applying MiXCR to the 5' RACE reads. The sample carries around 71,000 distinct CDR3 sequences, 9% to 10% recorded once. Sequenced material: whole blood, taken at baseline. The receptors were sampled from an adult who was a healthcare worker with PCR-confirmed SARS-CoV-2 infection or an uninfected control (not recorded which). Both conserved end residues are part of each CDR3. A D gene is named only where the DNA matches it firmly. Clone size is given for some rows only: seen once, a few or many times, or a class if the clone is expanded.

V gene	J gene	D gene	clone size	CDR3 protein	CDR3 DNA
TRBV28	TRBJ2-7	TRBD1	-	CASSLLTGAPIKYF	TGTGCCAGCAGTTTGCTAACAGGGGCCCCTATTAAGTACTTC
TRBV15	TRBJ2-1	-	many	CATSSRTFYNEQFF	TGTGCCACCAGCAGCCGGACGTTCTACAATGAGCAGTTCTTC
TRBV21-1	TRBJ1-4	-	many	CASSPRLGQGPNEKLFF	TGTGCCAGCAGCCCGCGCCTGGGACAGGGGCCTAATGAAAAACTGTTTTTT
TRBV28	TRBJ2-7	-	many	CASTSSSYEQYF	TGTGCCAGCACCTCCTCGTCCTACGAGCAGTACTTC
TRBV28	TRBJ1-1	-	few	CASSVNVAEAFF	TGTGCCAGCAGTGTCAATGTGGCTGAAGCTTTCTTT
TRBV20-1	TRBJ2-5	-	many	CSAREGGTQETQYF	TGCAGTGCTAGAGAAGGAGGGACACAAGAGACCCAGTACTTC
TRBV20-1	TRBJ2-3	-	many	CSARGTISTDTQYF	TGCAGTGCTAGGGGGACCATTAGCACAGATACGCAGTATTTT
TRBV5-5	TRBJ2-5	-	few	CASSKIQETQYF	TGTGCCAGCAGCAAAATACAAGAGACCCAGTACTTC
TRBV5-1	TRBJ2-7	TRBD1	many	CASSSGQGFYEQYF	TGCGCCAGCAGCTCAGGACAGGGATTCTACGAGCAGTACTTC
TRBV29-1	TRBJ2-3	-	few	CSVEDGFTRGTDTQYF	TGCAGCGTTGAAGATGGATTCACTAGGGGGACAGATACGCAGTATTTT
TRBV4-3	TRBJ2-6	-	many	CASSQDFRGSVLTF	TGCGCCAGCAGCCAAGATTTTAGGGGTAGCGTCCTGACTTTC
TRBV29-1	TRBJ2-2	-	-	CSVSATGELFF	TGCAGCGTTAGCGCCACCGGGGAGCTGTTTTTT
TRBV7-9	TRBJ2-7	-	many	CASTNTLSYEQYF	TGTGCCAGCACCAACACCCTCTCCTACGAGCAGTACTTC
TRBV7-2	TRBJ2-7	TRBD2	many	CASSRSGSTYEQYF	TGTGCCAGCAGTCGTAGCGGGAGTACCTACGAGCAGTACTTC
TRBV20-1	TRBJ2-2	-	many	CSAIRNGELFF	TGCAGTGCCATACGTAACGGGGAGCTGTTTTTT
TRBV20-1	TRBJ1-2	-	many	CSAGRTARISYGYTF	TGCAGTGCTGGCCGGACGGCTCGTATTTCGTATGGCTACACCTTC
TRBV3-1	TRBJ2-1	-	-	CASSQDRADEQFF	TGTGCCAGCAGCCAAGACAGGGCCGATGAGCAGTTCTTC
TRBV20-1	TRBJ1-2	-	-	CSASGDNYGYTF	TGCAGTGCTAGTGGGGACAACTATGGCTACACCTTC
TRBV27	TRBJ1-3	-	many	CASRGALSGNTIYF	TGTGCCAGCAGGGGGGCCTTGTCTGGAAACACCATATATTTT
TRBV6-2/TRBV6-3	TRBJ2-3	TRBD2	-	CASRGSGRGADTQYF	TGTGCCAGCAGGGGAAGCGGGAGAGGAGCAGATACGCAGTATTTT
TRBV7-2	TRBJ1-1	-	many	CASSLYRGAAFF	TGTGCCAGCAGCTTATACCGGGGCGCAGCTTTCTTT
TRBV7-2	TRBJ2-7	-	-	CASSLYGGGEQYF	TGTGCCAGCAGCTTATATGGGGGAGGCGAGCAGTACTTC
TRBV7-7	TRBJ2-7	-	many	CASSLSPGPSYEQYF	TGTGCCAGCAGCTTATCCCCGGGACCCTCCTACGAGCAGTACTTC
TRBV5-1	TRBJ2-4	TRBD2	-	CASSPGLAVLAKNIQYF	TGCGCCAGCAGCCCTGGACTAGCGGTTCTAGCCAAAAACATTCAGTACTTC
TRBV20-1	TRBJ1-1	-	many	CSASSGGRTEAFF	TGCAGTGCTAGCTCGGGGGGGAGGACTGAAGCTTTCTTT
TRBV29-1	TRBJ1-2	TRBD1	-	CSVGTGTDVYGYTF	TGCAGCGTTGGGACCGGGACAGACGTTTATGGCTACACCTTC
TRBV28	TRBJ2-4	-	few	CASSLSLGIQYF	TGTGCCAGCAGTTTATCTCTAGGGATTCAGTACTTC
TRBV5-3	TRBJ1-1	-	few	CARSRQANTEAFF	TGTGCCAGAAGCCGGCAGGCGAACACTGAAGCTTTCTTT
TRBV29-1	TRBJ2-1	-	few	CSVRGGHEQFF	TGCAGCGTGCGGGGTGGCCATGAGCAGTTCTTC
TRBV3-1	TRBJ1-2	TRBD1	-	CASSRGTVNGYTF	TGTGCCAGCAGCCGCGGGACAGTAAATGGCTACACCTTC
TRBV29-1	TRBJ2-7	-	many	CSVADYPTKQYF	TGCAGCGTCGCTGACTACCCCACCAAGCAGTACTTC
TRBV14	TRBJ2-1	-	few	CASSQVVGAYNEQFF	TGTGCCAGCAGCCAAGTCGTAGGGGCCTACAATGAGCAGTTCTTC
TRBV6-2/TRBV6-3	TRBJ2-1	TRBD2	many	CASSYPGTSGRPEQFF	TGTGCCAGCAGTTACCCCGGGACTAGCGGGAGACCTGAGCAGTTCTTC
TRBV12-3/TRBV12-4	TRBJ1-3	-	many	CASSFSGAAENTIYF	TGTGCCAGCAGTTTTTCAGGGGCTGCTGAAAACACCATATATTTT
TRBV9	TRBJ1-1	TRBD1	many	CASSPRTGMNTEAFF	TGTGCCAGCAGCCCCCGGACAGGTATGAACACTGAAGCTTTCTTT
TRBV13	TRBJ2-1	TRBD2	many	CASSFFPGTSGRSSYNEQFF	TGTGCCAGCAGCTTCTTCCCCGGGACTAGCGGGAGGAGCTCCTACAATGAGCAGTTCTTC
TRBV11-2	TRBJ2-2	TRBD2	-	CASSFQAGYNTGELFF	TGTGCCAGCAGCTTCCAAGCGGGATACAACACCGGGGAGCTGTTTTTT
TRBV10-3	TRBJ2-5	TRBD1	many	CAISVDRGGETQYF	TGTGCCATCAGTGTTGACAGGGGCGGAGAGACCCAGTACTTC
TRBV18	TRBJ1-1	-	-	CASSAGRNSNTEAFF	TGTGCCAGCTCAGCAGGACGGAATTCGAACACTGAAGCTTTCTTT
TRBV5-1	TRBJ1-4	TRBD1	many	CASSNAPGTDGGKLFF	TGCGCCAGCAGCAACGCACCGGGGACAGATGGAGGAAAACTGTTTTTT
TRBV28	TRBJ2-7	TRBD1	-	CASSPTGAAYEQYF	TGTGCCAGCAGTCCAACAGGGGCCGCCTACGAGCAGTACTTC
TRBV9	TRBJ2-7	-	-	CASSVVPGYEQYF	TGTGCCAGCAGCGTAGTCCCCGGCTACGAGCAGTACTTC
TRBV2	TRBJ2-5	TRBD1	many	CASRPLGQQETQYF	TGTGCCAGCAGACCCCTGGGACAGCAAGAGACCCAGTACTTC
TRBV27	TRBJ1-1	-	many	CASSLIGSEAFF	TGTGCCAGCAGTTTAATTGGGTCCGAAGCTTTCTTT
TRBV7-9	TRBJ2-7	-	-	CASSPTEGGQYF	TGTGCCAGCAGCCCGACCGAAGGCGGGCAGTACTTC
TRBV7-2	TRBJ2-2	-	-	CASSKDTGELFF	TGTGCCAGCAGCAAAGACACCGGGGAGCTGTTTTTT